A single sample is the source of the 12 T cell receptor beta chains below, sequenced in a study of T cell responses to AZD1222 COVID-19 vaccine. Using immunoSEQ multiplex PCR, the repertoire was profiled, and TCRdb retains in-frame clones only, with some absent. The repertoire holds 100,000 or so clones, with 90% as singletons. The sequencing used peripheral blood, collected on day 0 of AZD1222 vaccination. All receptors come from an adult in good health.

The chain links TRBV6-4 to TRBJ2-3; maybe TRBD1 (6 bases). Per germline, CDR1 MRHNA and CDR2 SNTAGT. CDR3 length: 14 amino acids. Deletions cut 6 bases from V and 6 bases from J, with 16 bases between. The CDR3 DNA reads TGTGCCAGCAGCCCCAGGTTCCAGGGGGATACGCAGTATTTT. Translation: CASSPRFQGDTQYF.

The rearrangement joins TRBV19 to TRBJ1-5; D is uncertain. CDR1 is LNHDA and CDR2 is SQIVND in the germline V gene (reference sequence). V lost 6 bases, J lost 6 bases, and 18 bases lay in between. This CDR3 spans 15 amino acids. The CDR3 DNA follows: TGTGCCAGTAGCCGCGACCCCCATTCCGGTCAGCCCCAGCATTTT. Protein sequence: CASSRDPHSGQPQHF.

The chain carries TRBV7-2 and TRBJ1-1, with 7 bases fitting TRBD1. V was pared by 3 bases and J by 1 base, with 8 bases of the junction left unmatched. CDR1 and CDR2 from the germline V gene are SGHTA and FQGNSA. The CDR3 is 16 residues long. The CDR3: CASSFPGQTWNTEAFF. The CDR3, as DNA: TGTGCCAGCAGCTTCCCGGGACAGACTTGGAACACTGAAGCTTTCTTT.

This clone was counted once. The V gene is TRBV7-2, the J gene TRBJ1-2; D might be TRBD1 (5 bases). From germline, CDR1 is SGHTA and CDR2 FQGNSA. The length of the CDR3 is 14 residues. Between the trimmed V and J ends, which lost 1 base and 9 bases, there was a span of 15 bases. In nucleotides, the CDR3 is TGTGCCAGCAGCTTAGGAGGGACCGCCCCAAGCTACACCTTC. Translation: CASSLGGTAPSYTF.

The chain uses TRBV9 and TRBJ1-1; D is possibly TRBD1 (6 bases). V was pared by 3 bases and J by 4 bases, with 13 bases between. The CDR3 extends over 14 amino acids. The germline V gene has CDR1 SGDLS and CDR2 YYNGEE. This CDR3 reads CASSAAGGGTEAFF. CDR3 nucleotide sequence: TGTGCCAGCAGCGCCGCCGGAGGGGGCACTGAAGCTTTCTTT.

The V and J genes are TRBV6-1 and TRBJ2-1, with D perhaps matching TRBD2 (5 bases). The CDR3 totals 16 residues. V lost 4 bases, J lost 4 bases, and 17 bases lay in between. Looked up from germline, CDR1 is MNHNS and CDR2 is SASEGT. The CDR3, as DNA: TGTGCCAGCAGTGCGCGGGCGGAACCATTTTACAATGAGCAGTTCTTC. As protein: CASSARAEPFYNEQFF.

The chain recombines TRBV11-2 with TRBJ2-6; D may be TRBD1 (5 bases). CDR3 size: 17 residues. Germline V gives CDR1 SGHAT, CDR2 FQNNGV. Deletions cut 5 bases from V and 0 bases from J, with 14 bases between. CDR3 DNA: TGTGCCAGCAGCCCCTGGACAACCGACTCTGGGGCCAACGTCCTGACTTTC. It encodes CASSPWTTDSGANVLTF.

The chain joins TRBV4-1 to TRBJ2-5; 11 bases fit TRBD1. V was pared by 3 bases and J by 5 bases, with 11 bases of the junction left unmatched. Looked up from germline, CDR1 is MGHRA and CDR2 is YSYEKL. CDR3 length: 17 amino acids. CDR3 amino acids: CASSQVTPGQGVETQYF. The DNA for the CDR3 is TGCGCCAGCAGCCAGGTGACGCCGGGACAGGGGGTTGAGACCCAGTACTTC.

This chain connects TRBV6-1 to TRBJ2-5; 9 bases line up with TRBD1. Trimming took 4 bases from V and 5 from J; bases not matched to a gene: 11. Per germline, CDR1 MNHNS and CDR2 SASEGT. The CDR3 contains 16 residues. This chain's CDR3 is CASSAGQGMRWETQYF. CDR3 sequence (DNA): TGTGCCAGCAGTGCAGGACAGGGGATGAGGTGGGAGACCCAGTACTTC.

The chain recombines TRBV19 with TRBJ1-5; 7 bases fit TRBD1. V lost 1 base, J lost 1 base, and 1 base stayed unmatched. The CDR3 totals 15 residues. CDR1 and CDR2 from the germline V gene are LNHDA and SQIVND (reference sequence). This chain's CDR3 is CASSIVGGSNQPQHF. CDR3 sequence (DNA): TGTGCCAGTAGTATAGTAGGGGGCAGCAATCAGCCCCAGCATTTT.

The V and J genes are TRBV2 and TRBJ2-1; possible D gene TRBD2, 7 bases. Trimming shortened V by 4 bases and J by 4 bases, and 14 bases separated the two germline ends. Germline lookup yields CDR1 SNHLY and CDR2 FYNNEI. The CDR3 runs 15 residues. The CDR3 loop is CASSGGGGPYNEQFF. The CDR3 DNA reads as TGTGCCAGCAGTGGCGGCGGGGGCCCGTACAATGAGCAGTTCTTC.

The J gene is TRBJ2-2, the V gene TRBV4-1, with D possibly being TRBD2 (6 bases). The CDR3 loop spans 17 amino acids. The V end lost 2 bases, the J end lost 8 bases, and 21 bases lay between the germline ends. The germline V gene encodes CDR1 MGHRA and CDR2 YSYEKL. CDR3 coding DNA: TGCGCCAGCAGCCAACTGGAGGGTGGATGGGTCGGGGGGGAGCTGTTTTTT. Translating gives CASSQLEGGWVGGELFF.